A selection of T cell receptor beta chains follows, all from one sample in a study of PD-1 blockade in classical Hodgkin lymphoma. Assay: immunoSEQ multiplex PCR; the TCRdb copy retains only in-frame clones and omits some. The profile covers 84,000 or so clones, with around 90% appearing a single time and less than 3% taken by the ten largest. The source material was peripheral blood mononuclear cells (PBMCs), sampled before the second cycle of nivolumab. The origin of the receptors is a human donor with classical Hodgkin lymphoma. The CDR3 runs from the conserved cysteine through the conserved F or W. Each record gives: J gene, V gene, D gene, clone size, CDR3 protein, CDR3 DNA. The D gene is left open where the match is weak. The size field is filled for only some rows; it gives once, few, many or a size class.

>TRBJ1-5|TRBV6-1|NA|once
CASSAAPGGQPQHF
TGTGCCAGCAGTGCCGCCCCAGGCGGTCAGCCCCAGCATTTT
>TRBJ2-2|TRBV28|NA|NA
CAISGELFF
TGTGCCATTTCCGGGGAGCTGTTTTTT
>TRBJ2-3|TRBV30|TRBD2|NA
CAWSVSGGGDTQYF
TGTGCCTGGAGTGTATCCGGGGGGGGAGATACGCAGTATTTT
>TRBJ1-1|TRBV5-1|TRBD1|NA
CASSLPLRDRGPNTEAFF
TGCGCCAGCAGCTTGCCACTCCGGGACAGGGGGCCGAACACTGAAGCTTTCTTT
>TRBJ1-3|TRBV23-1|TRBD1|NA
CASSQSHRGLGIRNTIYF
TGCGCCAGCAGTCAATCCCACAGGGGGCTGGGGATTCGTAACACCATATATTTT
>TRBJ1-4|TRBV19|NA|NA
CASTRTANNEKLFF
TGTGCCAGTACCAGGACCGCCAATAATGAAAAACTGTTTTTT
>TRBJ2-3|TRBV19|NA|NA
CASSTGPVGGDTQYF
TGTGCCAGTAGTACGGGACCGGTGGGGGGAGATACGCAGTATTTT
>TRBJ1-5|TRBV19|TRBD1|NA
CASSQDPQGASGNQPQHF
TGTGCCAGTAGTCAAGACCCACAGGGGGCGAGCGGCAATCAGCCCCAGCATTTT
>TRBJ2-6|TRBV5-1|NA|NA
CASSLRGQDYSGANVLTF
TGCGCCAGCAGCTTAAGAGGACAGGACTACTCTGGGGCCAACGTCCTGACTTTC
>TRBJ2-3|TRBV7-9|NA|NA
CASSFGTKVGVDGDTQYF
TGTGCCAGCAGCTTCGGGACAAAAGTGGGGGTTGATGGAGATACGCAGTATTTT
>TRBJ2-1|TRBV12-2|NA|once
CASRLRYAGSSYNEQFF
TGTGCAAGTCGTCTTAGATATGCGGGATCGTCCTACAATGAGCAGTTCTTC
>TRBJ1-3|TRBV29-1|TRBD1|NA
CSVVMGQGGNTIYF
TGCAGCGTTGTGATGGGACAGGGGGGGAACACCATATATTTT